This T cell receptor (beta chain) was profiled in a study of cytomegalovirus exposure and HLA in healthy donors. Notes on the study in general: According to reports, the classifier identified cytomegalovirus status with high specificity and sensitivity. It was confirmed in vitro that a few of the CMV-associated chains were specific for CMV antigens. Across donors, sequencing depth was assumed by presence/absence analyses to be roughly uniform.

In nominal health when sampled, donors likely had unrecorded immune exposures nonetheless. PCR amplification relied on 60 Vbeta primers (plus 13 Jbeta primers). Some clones are missing from TCRdb's copy, which holds only in-frame ones; the method was immunoSEQ multiplex PCR. The repertoire includes about 110,000 clones, less than 80% of them detected once, and roughly 3.4% sits in the top ten. Germline-derived CDR1 and CDR2 are MNHEY and SVGAGI. CDR3 length: 12 amino acids. V gave up 6 bases and J gave up 6 bases, with 12 bases separating them. On this clone: As yet, its antigen is unknown.

The sequenced material came from PBMCs. The TCR was taken from a man in his sixties in good health and CMV-seronegative. The genes are TRBV6-5 and TRBJ2-7, with D uncertain. The CDR3 sequence is CASSRRTGEQYF. Written as DNA, the CDR3 is TGTGCCAGCAGCCGGCGAACGGGCGAGCAGTACTTC.